A selection of T cell receptor beta chains follows, all from one sample in a study of cytomegalovirus exposure and HLA in healthy donors. TCRdb keeps only in-frame clones here, not all; method: immunoSEQ multiplex PCR. Of about 160,000 clones in the sample, roughly 90% were seen once. The sequencing sample was made of PBMCs. Receptor source: a woman aged 18-30 years in good health and CMV-seronegative. The CDR3 runs from the conserved cysteine through the conserved F or W. Each record gives: D gene, J gene, clone size, V gene, CDR3 DNA, CDR3 protein. D genes are given only for firm matches. Not every row has a clone size; where given, it reads once, few, many or a size class.

D: NA
J: TRBJ1-2
size: NA
V: TRBV7-8
DNA: TGTGCCAGCAGCTTAGGAGGGACACCCTTAACCAACTATGGCTACACCTTC
CDR3: CASSLGGTPLTNYGYTF

D: TRBD1
J: TRBJ2-1
size: NA
V: TRBV5-4
DNA: TGTGCCAGCAGCTTGATCGGGACAGTAAACAATGAGCAGTTCTTC
CDR3: CASSLIGTVNNEQFF

D: TRBD1
J: TRBJ2-6
size: NA
V: TRBV5-4
DNA: TGTGCCAGCAGCCGACCCGGGACAGAAGCCAACGTCCTGACTTTC
CDR3: CASSRPGTEANVLTF

D: TRBD2
J: TRBJ2-1
size: NA
V: TRBV7-3
DNA: TGTGCCAGCAGCTTAAGGCCTAGCGGGGCCTACAATGAGCAGTTCTTC
CDR3: CASSLRPSGAYNEQFF

D: TRBD1
J: TRBJ1-4
size: once
V: TRBV7-2
DNA: TGTGCCAGCAGCTTGGGCGGGCAGGGGGCTGAAAAACTGTTTTTT
CDR3: CASSLGGQGAEKLFF

D: NA
J: TRBJ1-4
size: NA
V: TRBV5-1
DNA: TGCGCCAGCAGCTTCGCGGGGCAAGGAGAACTGTTTTTT
CDR3: CASSFAGQGELFF

D: NA
J: TRBJ1-1
size: NA
V: TRBV27
DNA: TGTGCCAGCAGTTCGTCTAATATATACACTGAAGCTTTCTTT
CDR3: CASSSSNIYTEAFF

D: TRBD1
J: TRBJ1-1
size: once
V: TRBV4-1
DNA: TGCGCCAGCAGCCAAGTGGGACAGGGGAGGAACACTGAAGCTTTCTTT
CDR3: CASSQVGQGRNTEAFF

D: TRBD2
J: TRBJ2-1
size: NA
V: TRBV7-2
DNA: TGTGCCAGCAGCGCCACCGGGACTAGCGGGATTACTGGCGATGAGCAGTTCTTC
CDR3: CASSATGTSGITGDEQFF

D: TRBD2
J: TRBJ2-1
size: once
V: TRBV5-4
DNA: TGTGCTACTTTGACCCGTTGGGGAGGGAACCTCAATGAGCAGTTCTTC
CDR3: CATLTRWGGNLNEQFF

D: NA
J: TRBJ1-2
size: NA
V: TRBV29-1
DNA: TGCAGCGTTGAAACGTATCTCCGACAAAATGGCTACACCTTC
CDR3: CSVETYLRQNGYTF

D: NA
J: TRBJ1-1
size: NA
V: TRBV5-6
DNA: TGTGCCAGCAGCCGTGCCGGGACATGGACCACTGAAGCTTTCTTT
CDR3: CASSRAGTWTTEAFF

D: TRBD1
J: TRBJ1-2
size: once
V: TRBV10-3
DNA: TGTGCCATCAGTGACGTCAGGGGGAGTTGGGGCTACACCTTC
CDR3: CAISDVRGSWGYTF

D: NA
J: TRBJ2-7
size: NA
V: TRBV4-1
DNA: TGCGCCAGCAGCCAAGAACCCCGCGGGACCTACGAGCAGTACTTC
CDR3: CASSQEPRGTYEQYF

D: TRBD1
J: TRBJ2-1
size: NA
V: TRBV29-1
DNA: TGCAGCGCTACAGGGGGGCCCAAGGGGAATGAGCAGTTCTTC
CDR3: CSATGGPKGNEQFF

D: NA
J: TRBJ1-5
size: NA
V: TRBV29-1
DNA: TGCAGCGTTGGAGGTTTCGAGGGCAATCAGCCCCAGCATTTT
CDR3: CSVGGFEGNQPQHF

D: TRBD1
J: TRBJ2-7
size: NA
V: TRBV18
DNA: TGTGCCAGCTCACCACCGGGACAGAGCTTCTACGAGCAGTACTTC
CDR3: CASSPPGQSFYEQYF

D: NA
J: TRBJ1-2
size: NA
V: TRBV19
DNA: TGTGCCAGTAGTAGACAGGCTTCAAGCTATGGCTACACCTTC
CDR3: CASSRQASSYGYTF

D: NA
J: TRBJ1-1
size: NA
V: TRBV19
DNA: TGTGCCAGTAGGGGGGCCTGGAACACTGAAGCTTTCTTT
CDR3: CASRGAWNTEAFF

D: TRBD1
J: TRBJ2-1
size: NA
V: TRBV4-3
DNA: TGCGCCAGCAGCCAAGATTGGGCCGGGACAGGGGGCTACAATGAGCAGTTCTTC
CDR3: CASSQDWAGTGGYNEQFF

D: TRBD1
J: TRBJ1-2
size: NA
V: TRBV5-4
DNA: TGTGCCAGCAGCTTGGGGGAGGGGGACAGGGGATACTATGGCTACACCTTC
CDR3: CASSLGEGDRGYYGYTF

D: NA
J: TRBJ1-3
size: NA
V: TRBV9
DNA: TGTGCCAGCAGCGTAGGTACGGGTGCTGGAAACACCATATATTTT
CDR3: CASSVGTGAGNTIYF

D: NA
J: TRBJ1-6
size: NA
V: TRBV21-1
DNA: TGTGCCAGCAGCAAAGTCAGGTCCTATAATTCACCCCTCCACTTT
CDR3: CASSKVRSYNSPLHF

D: NA
J: TRBJ1-2
size: few
V: TRBV29-1
DNA: TGCAGCGTCTTAGGGAGCTATGGCTACACCTTC
CDR3: CSVLGSYGYTF

D: NA
J: TRBJ1-1
size: NA
V: TRBV19
DNA: TGTGCCAGTAGTATGGAGGTCGAAACCTACACTGAAGCTTTCTTT
CDR3: CASSMEVETYTEAFF

D: TRBD1
J: TRBJ1-1
size: once
V: TRBV5-1
DNA: TGCGCCAGCAGCTACTCCCCCGGACAGGGACGGCCCCAGAACACTGAAGCTTTCTTT
CDR3: CASSYSPGQGRPQNTEAFF

D: NA
J: TRBJ2-7
size: NA
V: TRBV29-1
DNA: TGCAGCGTTGTGGGGGGCTACGAGCAGTACTTC
CDR3: CSVVGGYEQYF

D: TRBD2
J: TRBJ2-2
size: NA
V: TRBV19
DNA: TGTGCCAGTAGTAGATATACTAGCGGGAGTGGCGGGGAGCTGTTTTTT
CDR3: CASSRYTSGSGGELFF

D: TRBD2
J: TRBJ2-6
size: NA
V: TRBV5-5
DNA: TGTGCCAGCAGTCGTTTAGCGGGAGGGCCCTCTGGGGCCAACGTCCTGACTTTC
CDR3: CASSRLAGGPSGANVLTF

D: TRBD2
J: TRBJ2-3
size: once
V: TRBV14
DNA: TGTGCCAGCAGTCGGACTAGCGGGGCGAGCACAGATACGCAGTATTTT
CDR3: CASSRTSGASTDTQYF

D: NA
J: TRBJ1-6
size: NA
V: TRBV19
DNA: TGTGCCAGTAGTATGGTCTTAGGGGTAAGTTCACCCCTCCACTTT
CDR3: CASSMVLGVSSPLHF

D: NA
J: TRBJ1-1
size: NA
V: TRBV5-6
DNA: TGTGCCAGCAGCCCGAAGGAGGGAAAGGTGACTGAAGCTTTCTTT
CDR3: CASSPKEGKVTEAFF

D: NA
J: TRBJ2-1
size: NA
V: TRBV9
DNA: TGTGCCAGCAGCGCGGACTGGAACAATGAGCAGTTCTTC
CDR3: CASSADWNNEQFF

D: NA
J: TRBJ1-1
size: NA
V: TRBV19
DNA: TGTGCCAGTAGAACCCCTAGAGGAGGGACCACTGAAGCTTTCTTT
CDR3: CASRTPRGGTTEAFF

D: TRBD1
J: TRBJ2-5
size: NA
V: TRBV9
DNA: TGTGCCAGCAGCGTAGGGGACAGGGCGGGAGAGACCCAGTACTTC
CDR3: CASSVGDRAGETQYF

D: TRBD1
J: TRBJ2-7
size: NA
V: TRBV5-6
DNA: TGTGCCAGCAGTCCCGACAGGGTAACCGAGCAGTACTTC
CDR3: CASSPDRVTEQYF

D: TRBD2
J: TRBJ2-7
size: NA
V: TRBV5-1
DNA: TGCGCCAGCAGCTCCTCCGACGCTAGCGGGGGGGATCCCTACGAGCAGTACTTC
CDR3: CASSSSDASGGDPYEQYF

D: NA
J: TRBJ2-7
size: NA
V: TRBV7-8
DNA: TGTGCCAGCAGGTTCTTGGGCGGGTCGGACTACGAGCAGTACTTC
CDR3: CASRFLGGSDYEQYF

D: TRBD1
J: TRBJ1-5
size: NA
V: TRBV15
DNA: TGTGCCACCAGCAACCGACAGGGGCACGAAAATCAGCCCCAGCATTTT
CDR3: CATSNRQGHENQPQHF

D: NA
J: TRBJ2-1
size: once
V: TRBV5-1
DNA: TGCGCCAGCAGCTTGCCTAACGGGAAGAGCCGTACCTACAATGAGCAGTTCTTC
CDR3: CASSLPNGKSRTYNEQFF

D: TRBD1
J: TRBJ2-5
size: NA
V: TRBV7-2
DNA: TGTGCCAGCAGCCGGACAGGGGAAGAGACCCAGTACTTC
CDR3: CASSRTGEETQYF

D: NA
J: TRBJ2-3
size: NA
V: TRBV2
DNA: TGTACCTACAGGGATGGCACAGATACGCAGTATTTT
CDR3: CTYRDGTDTQYF

D: NA
J: TRBJ2-7
size: NA
V: TRBV10-3
DNA: TGTGCCATCAGTAGGACCGGGGGAATAGACGAGCAGTACTTC
CDR3: CAISRTGGIDEQYF

D: TRBD1
J: TRBJ2-7
size: few
V: TRBV11-2
DNA: TGTGCCAGCAGCCCGGGACAGGGGGCAGGGGAGCAGTACTTC
CDR3: CASSPGQGAGEQYF

D: TRBD1
J: TRBJ1-2
size: once
V: TRBV19
DNA: TGTGCCAGTAGTTATACAGGGGCATATGGCTACACCTTC
CDR3: CASSYTGAYGYTF

D: NA
J: TRBJ2-7
size: NA
V: TRBV19
DNA: TGTGCCAGTAGTCCCCAAGTGAGCTCCTACGAGCAGTACTTC
CDR3: CASSPQVSSYEQYF

D: TRBD1
J: TRBJ1-2
size: NA
V: TRBV5-1
DNA: TGCGCCAGCAGACCGGGACAGGACTATGGCTACACCTTC
CDR3: CASRPGQDYGYTF

D: NA
J: TRBJ1-3
size: once
V: TRBV5-1
DNA: TGCGCCAGCAGCTTGGCCACGGGGTCTGGAAACACCATATATTTT
CDR3: CASSLATGSGNTIYF

D: TRBD1
J: TRBJ1-6
size: once
V: TRBV30
DNA: TGTGCCTGGAGTCCGGACAGGGAGTATTCACCCCTCCACTTT
CDR3: CAWSPDREYSPLHF

D: NA
J: TRBJ1-1
size: NA
V: TRBV4-1
DNA: TGCGCCAGCAGCCAAGATCGAGTCGGTCATGAAGCTTTCTTT
CDR3: CASSQDRVGHEAFF

D: NA
J: TRBJ2-6
size: NA
V: TRBV12-5
DNA: TGTGCTAGTGGTTTGGGACTCCTTAACTCTGGGGCCAACGTCCTGACTTTC
CDR3: CASGLGLLNSGANVLTF